The 21 T cell receptor beta chains reported below all come from one sample, sequenced in a study of blood T cell repertoires in COVID-19 (dated by TCRdb to 2019 to 2021). The library was made by the immunoSEQ multiplex PCR assay. The table was pulled from immuneACCESS by TCRdb, which kept in-frame rearrangements only. Such tables lose some clones; where checked, under half of the loss comes from unresolved V genes, and the rest has no known cause. For this sample the table gives 110,000 or so clones, of which around nine tenths were detected only once. Under 20% of the sample belongs to the ten largest clones. Input material: peripheral blood. The receptors originated from a human donor with acute or convalescent COVID-19. The donor label of this sample is uncertain.

The rearrangement joins TRBV4-3 to TRBJ2-5, with a weak D call TRBD2 (6 bases). The CDR3 is 15 amino acids. V shed 1 base and J shed 5 bases, with 14 bases lying between them. The germline CDR1 and CDR2 sequences are LGHNA and YSLEER. The CDR3 here is CASSQVGLSMETQYF. CDR3 nucleotide sequence: TGCGCCAGCAGCCAAGTGGGACTCTCTATGGAGACCCAGTACTTC.

This sequence joins TRBV28 and TRBJ1-4, with 9 bases identical to TRBD1. There are 16 residues in the CDR3. J lost 2 bases, V lost 4 bases, and 5 bases had no gene match. CDR1 is MDHEN and CDR2 is SYDVKM in the germline V gene. The CDR3 region is CASSSHRGPTNEKLFF. The CDR3 bases are TGTGCCAGCAGTTCTCACAGGGGGCCGACTAATGAAAAACTGTTTTTT.

CDR3 amino acids: CASSPQHTREDTQYF. The CDR3 DNA is TGTGCCAGCTCACCACAGCATACCAGGGAAGATACGCAGTATTTT. V is TRBV18 and J is TRBJ2-3; possible D gene TRBD1, 5 bases. Germline V gene data show CDR1 as KGHSH and CDR2 as LQKENI. V was shortened by 1 base and J by 5 bases, with 13 bases between the two germline ends. The CDR3 is 15 residues long.

V usage is TRBV3-1 (or the pseudogene TRBV3-2) and J usage is TRBJ2-3; perhaps TRBD2 as D (6 bases). This CDR3 region has 14 residues. Germline V gene sequence: CDR1 LGHDT, CDR2 YNNKEL (reference sequence). Trimming left V 4 bases short and J 2 bases short, with 10 bases between. As DNA, the CDR3 is TGTGCCAGCAGCCTTAGCGGTCTCACAGATACGCAGTATTTT. Its protein is CASSLSGLTDTQYF.

This chain connects TRBV21-1 to TRBJ1-1; no DNA check was done on the table's D call, TRBD1. TRBV21-1 is a pseudogene locus. This CDR3 is built from 16 residues. The CDR3: CASSKGDRGRNTEAFF. The CDR3 DNA reads as TGTGCCAGCAGCAAAGGGGACAGGGGTAGAAACACTGAAGCTTTCTTT.

The gene calls are TRBV4-2 and TRBJ1-4; 8 bases agree with TRBD1. This CDR3 spans 15 amino acids. After removal of 1 base from V and 8 bases from J, the junction contained 6 bases not matched to a gene. Germline V gene data show CDR1 as LGHNA and CDR2 as YNFKEQ. The CDR3 loop reads CASSQGARGLEKLFF. CDR3 bases: TGTGCCAGCAGCCAAGGGGCCAGGGGGCTAGAAAAACTGTTTTTT.

This chain joins TRBV5-1 and TRBJ2-1; D gene ambiguous. V shed 4 bases and J shed 5 bases, with 19 bases lying between them. Germline-derived CDR1 and CDR2 are SGHRS and YFSETQ. CDR3 length: 16 residues. The CDR3: CASSPGLPGPNNEQFF. CDR3 nucleotide sequence: TGCGCCAGCAGCCCCGGTCTACCCGGTCCCAACAATGAGCAGTTCTTC.

Note on this clone: The same CDR3 arises from other DNA sequences in this sample as well. The rearrangement uses TRBV28 and TRBJ2-7; perhaps TRBD2 as D (7 bases). V lost 4 bases and J 0 bases, leaving 13 bases between the germline ends. The germline V gene has CDR1 MDHEN and CDR2 SYDVKM. The CDR3 has 15 amino acids. CDR3 DNA: TGTGCCAGCAGTTCCCCGGGGGGCTCCTCCTACGAGCAGTACTTC. Translated, it gives CASSSPGGSSYEQYF.

V usage is TRBV7-8 and J usage is TRBJ1-1; D uncertain. CDR3 length: 11 residues. Germline assignment: CDR1 SGHVS and CDR2 FQNEAQ. V was shortened by 4 bases and J by 2 bases, with 2 bases between the two germline ends. This CDR3 reads CASSSNTEAFF. The CDR3 nucleotides are TGTGCCAGCAGCTCAAACACTGAAGCTTTCTTT.

This chain uses TRBV28 with TRBJ2-1; TRBD2 matches 7 bases. Germline lookup yields CDR1 MDHEN and CDR2 SYDVKM. The CDR3 is 16 residues long. Trimming removed 4 bases from V and 3 bases from J; junction bases left unmatched: 9. This CDR3 reads CASSSTAGEYYNEQFF. CDR3 nucleotides: TGTGCCAGCAGTTCCACGGCGGGGGAATACTACAATGAGCAGTTCTTC.

The rearrangement uses TRBV10-3 and TRBJ2-7; 11 bases align to TRBD2. CDR1 ENHRY and CDR2 SYGVKD come from the germline V gene. Germline trimming cut 6 bases from V and 4 bases from J; bases unmatched to any gene: 5. The CDR3 totals 14 residues. Here the CDR3 reads CAIRYGTSGYEQYF. For the CDR3, the DNA is TGTGCCATCAGATACGGGACTAGCGGTTACGAGCAGTACTTC.

The rearrangement uses TRBV28 and TRBJ2-7; D unresolved. Trimming removed 8 bases at V and 4 bases at J, with 12 bases between. The CDR3 runs to 12 residues. Per germline, CDR1 MDHEN and CDR2 SYDVKM. The CDR3 DNA reads as TGTGCCAGCTGTCCGACTCCTTACGAGCAGTACTTC. Encoded protein: CASCPTPYEQYF.

The rearrangement uses TRBV15 and TRBJ2-7; possible D gene TRBD2, 5 bases. The CDR3 spans 14 residues. The ends were cut back, 6 bases at V and 2 bases at J, with 14 bases in the middle. Germline V gene data show CDR1 as LNHNV and CDR2 as YYDKDF (reference sequence). The CDR3 nucleotides are TGTGCCACCAGTTTCCCGGGGTCGGCCTACGAGCAGTACTTC. Its protein product is CATSFPGSAYEQYF.

The chain combines TRBV2 with TRBJ1-2, with TRBD1 matching over 7 bases. The V gene's germline CDR1 is SNHLY and CDR2 FYNNEI. The CDR3 sequence is 13 residues long. V gave up 5 bases and J gave up 1 base; unmatched junction bases: 1. The CDR3 region is CASSRQGNYGYTF. The CDR3 DNA follows: TGTGCCAGCAGTCGACAGGGTAACTATGGCTACACCTTC.

This chain joins TRBV5-1 and TRBJ1-4, with TRBD1 identical over 10 bases. V dropped 4 bases and J dropped 8; count of bases not matched to a gene: 11. The CDR3 is made up of 16 amino acids. Germline CDR1 is SGHRS and CDR2 is YFSETQ. CDR3 nucleotide sequence: TGCGCCAGCAGCCCCGGGACAGGGGTTTCAGGGGAAAAACTGTTTTTT. Amino acid sequence: CASSPGTGVSGEKLFF.

This rearrangement joins TRBV23-1 to TRBJ2-7, with D tentatively TRBD1 (5 bases). TRBV23-1 is flagged as an ORF with uncertain function. CDR3 length equals 15 residues. The V end lost 4 bases, the J end lost 6 bases, and 19 bases lay between the germline ends. CDR3 region: CASSLQTAGDFEQYF. In DNA form, the CDR3 reads TGCGCCAGCAGTCTACAGACAGCTGGGGATTTCGAGCAGTACTTC.

The rearrangement uses TRBV4-3 and TRBJ1-1, with 8 nucleotides matching TRBD1. Germline V gene sequence: CDR1 LGHNA, CDR2 YSLEER. The V segment lost 4 bases and the J segment 0 bases; nucleotides outside the gene matches: 13. The CDR3 is made up of 18 amino acids. This CDR3 is CASSRSIGQGIMNTEAFF. In DNA, the CDR3 is TGCGCCAGCAGCCGGTCGATCGGACAGGGAATCATGAACACTGAAGCTTTCTTT.

Turning to this clone: A junction boundary mismatches the germline segment, possibly from a read error. V is TRBV7-8 and J is TRBJ1-4; 7 positions agree with TRBD1. Germline loops: CDR1 SGHVS, CDR2 FQNEAQ. The CDR3 is 13 residues long. The CDR3 region has the DNA TGTGCCAGCAGCTCTAAGAGGGACAGTGAGTTGATTTTT. It encodes CASSSKRDSELIF.

The genes are TRBV29-1 and TRBJ1-2; TRBD1 aligns across 9 bases. The CDR3 runs to 14 residues. J gave up 10 bases and V 0 bases, and 9 bases lay outside the gene matches. Germline V gene lookup returns CDR1 SQVTM and CDR2 ANQGSEA. The CDR3 loop reads CSVEDWVGDRDYTF. The DNA for the CDR3 is TGCAGCGTTGAAGATTGGGTGGGGGACAGGGACTACACCTTC.

DNA for the CDR3: TGTGCCAGCAGCTTAACAGGGGGCTCCTACAATGAGCAGTTCTTC. Residues: CASSLTGGSYNEQFF. The chain uses TRBV7-9 and TRBJ2-1; 8 positions agree with TRBD1. This CDR3 is built from 15 residues. Germline loops: CDR1 SEHNR, CDR2 FQNEAQ (reference sequence). V was pared by 2 bases and J by 0 bases, with 0 bases of the junction left unmatched. Using reference TRBV7-9 and TRBJ2-1 for the parts outside the CDR3, the full variable domain is DTGVSQNPRHKITKRGQNVTFRCDPISEHNRLYWYRQTLGQGPEFLTYFQNEAQLEKSRLLSDRFSAERPKGSFSTLEIQRTEQGDSAMYLCASSLTGGSYNEQFFGPGTRLTVL.

This clone was observed a handful of times. The genes are TRBV7-9 and TRBJ1-4; D gene uncertain. Trimming cost V 4 bases and J 6 bases, with 6 bases left between them. CDR1 SEHNR and CDR2 FQNEAQ come from the germline V gene (reference sequence). The CDR3 runs to 12 residues. The CDR3 DNA reads TGTGCCAGCAGCTCTTCGGATGAAAAACTGTTTTTT. Its protein is CASSSSDEKLFF. Complete variable domain (other parts from reference TRBV7-9 and TRBJ1-4): DTGVSQNPRHKITKRGQNVTFRCDPISEHNRLYWYRQTLGQGPEFLTYFQNEAQLEKSRLLSDRFSAERPKGSFSTLEIQRTEQGDSAMYLCASSSSDEKLFFGSGTQLSVL.